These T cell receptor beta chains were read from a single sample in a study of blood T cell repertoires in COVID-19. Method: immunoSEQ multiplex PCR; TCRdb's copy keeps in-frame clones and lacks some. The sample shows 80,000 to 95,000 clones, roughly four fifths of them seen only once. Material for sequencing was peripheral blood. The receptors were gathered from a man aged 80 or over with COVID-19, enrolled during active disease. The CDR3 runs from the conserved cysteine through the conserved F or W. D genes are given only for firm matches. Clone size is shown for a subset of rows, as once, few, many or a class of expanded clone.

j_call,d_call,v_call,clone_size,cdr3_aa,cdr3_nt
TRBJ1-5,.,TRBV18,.,CASSPAGNQPQHF,TGTGCCAGCTCACCGGCAGGCAATCAGCCCCAGCATTTT
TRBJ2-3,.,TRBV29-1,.,CSVDLGQGQDTQYF,TGCAGCGTTGATTTAGGGCAGGGTCAGGATACGCAGTATTTT
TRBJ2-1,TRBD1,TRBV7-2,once,CASSLSGQGSNEQFF,TGTGCCAGCAGCTTATCCGGACAGGGGAGTAATGAGCAGTTCTTC
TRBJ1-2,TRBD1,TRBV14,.,CASSQVIQGAYGYTF,TGTGCCAGCAGCCAAGTCATACAGGGGGCGTATGGCTACACCTTC
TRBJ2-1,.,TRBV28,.,CASSTSTDGNEQFF,TGTGCCAGCAGTACTAGCACGGATGGGAATGAGCAGTTCTTC
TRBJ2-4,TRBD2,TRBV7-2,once,CASSQGLAGGVRIQYF,TGTGCCAGCAGCCAGGGACTAGCGGGGGGCGTGCGGATTCAGTACTTC
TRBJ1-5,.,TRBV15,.,CATSRDRGVLRYKAQHF,TGTGCCACCAGCAGAGATCGGGGAGTGCTGCGGTATAAGGCCCAGCATTTT
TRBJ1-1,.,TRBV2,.,CASEQGYTEAFF,TGTGCCAGCGAACAGGGCTACACTGAAGCTTTCTTT
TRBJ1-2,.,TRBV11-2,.,CASSLLEHGYTF,TGTGCCAGCAGCTTATTAGAGCATGGCTACACCTTC
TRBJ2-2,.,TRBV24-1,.,CATSDLRGREKSGGELFF,TGTGCCACCAGTGATTTGCGAGGTCGGGAGAAATCGGGCGGGGAGCTGTTTTTT
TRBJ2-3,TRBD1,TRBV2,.,CASSVDRGRTDTQYF,TGTGCCAGCAGTGTGGACAGGGGGCGGACAGATACGCAGTATTTT
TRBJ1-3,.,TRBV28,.,CASRRAGEIGNTIYF,TGTGCCAGCAGGCGGGCGGGGGAAATAGGAAACACCATATATTTT
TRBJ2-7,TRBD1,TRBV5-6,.,CASSGLTGSAYDEQYF,TGTGCCAGCAGCGGACTGACAGGGTCGGCTTACGACGAGCAGTACTTC
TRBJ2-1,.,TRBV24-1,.,CATSDPGENEQFF,TGTGCCACCAGTGACCCGGGGGAGAATGAGCAGTTCTTC
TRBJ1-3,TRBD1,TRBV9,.,CASSRTGGNSGNTIYF,TGTGCCAGCAGCAGAACAGGGGGCAACTCTGGAAACACCATATATTTT
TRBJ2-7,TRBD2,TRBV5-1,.,CASSLESGAVLEQYF,TGCGCCAGCAGCTTGGAGAGCGGGGCCGTACTTGAGCAGTACTTC
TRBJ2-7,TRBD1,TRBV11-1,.,CASSRDRGSTEQYF,TGTGCCAGCAGCCGGGACAGGGGGAGCACAGAGCAGTACTTC
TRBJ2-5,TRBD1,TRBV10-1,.,CASSRTGEETQYF,TGCGCCAGCAGCCGAACAGGGGAAGAGACCCAGTACTTC
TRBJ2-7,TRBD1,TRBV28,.,CASSGGPYEQYF,TGTGCCAGCTCAGGGGGACCCTACGAGCAGTACTTC
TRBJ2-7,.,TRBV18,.,CASSPGSERTPAYEQYF,TGTGCCAGCTCACCAGGGAGTGAAAGGACTCCGGCCTACGAGCAGTACTTC
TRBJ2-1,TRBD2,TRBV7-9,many,CASSSQSGISSYNEQFF,TGTGCCAGCAGCTCCCAGAGCGGGATAAGCTCCTACAATGAGCAGTTCTTC
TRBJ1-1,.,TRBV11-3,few,CASSLEGGTEAFF,TGTGCCAGCAGTTTAGAGGGGGGCACTGAAGCTTTCTTT
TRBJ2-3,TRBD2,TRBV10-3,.,CAISPTSGTDTQYF,TGTGCCATCAGCCCGACTAGCGGCACAGATACGCAGTATTTT
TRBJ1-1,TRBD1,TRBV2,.,CASSYGTGGGLREAFF,TGTGCCAGCAGTTACGGGACAGGGGGCGGCCTGAGGGAAGCTTTCTTT
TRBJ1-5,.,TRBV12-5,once,CASGLGAVPNQPQHF,TGTGCTAGTGGTTTGGGGGCAGTTCCCAATCAGCCCCAGCATTTT
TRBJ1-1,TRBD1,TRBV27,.,CASSPGTGGGNTEAFF,TGTGCCAGCAGTCCGGGGACAGGGGGCGGGAATACTGAAGCTTTCTTT
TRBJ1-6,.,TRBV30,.,CAWSARMGGYNSPLHF,TGTGCCTGGAGTGCACGTATGGGGGGATATAATTCACCCCTCCACTTT
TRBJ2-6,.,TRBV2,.,CASSTYRPSANVLTF,TGTGCCAGCAGTACCTACAGGCCCTCGGCCAACGTCCTGACTTTC
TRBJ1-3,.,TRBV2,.,CASSVSVSGNTIYF,TGTGCCAGCAGTGTAAGCGTCTCTGGAAACACCATATATTTT
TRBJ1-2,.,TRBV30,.,CAFSNNRENYGYTF,TGTGCCTTTTCCAACAACAGGGAGAACTATGGCTACACCTTC
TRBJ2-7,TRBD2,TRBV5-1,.,CASSLRLAGMAEQYF,TGCGCCAGCAGCCTCAGACTAGCGGGGATGGCCGAGCAGTACTTC
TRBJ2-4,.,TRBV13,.,CASSSRWKGVTNIQYF,TGTGCCAGCAGCTCGCGGTGGAAAGGTGTGACAAACATTCAGTACTTC
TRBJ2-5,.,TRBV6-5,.,CASLRQAQETQYF,TGTGCCAGTCTGAGACAGGCTCAAGAGACCCAGTACTTC
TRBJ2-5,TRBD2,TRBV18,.,CASSQRGGLETQYF,TGTGCCAGCTCACAGCGGGGGGGCCTCGAGACCCAGTACTTC
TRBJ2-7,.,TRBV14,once,CASSQEEESYEQYF,TGTGCCAGCAGCCAAGAGGAGGAGTCCTACGAGCAGTACTTC
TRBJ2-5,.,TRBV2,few,CASQSIGETQYF,TGTGCCAGCCAGTCGATCGGGGAGACCCAGTACTTC
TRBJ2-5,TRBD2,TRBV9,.,CASSESSGQETQYF,TGTGCCAGCAGTGAATCTAGCGGACAAGAGACCCAGTACTTC
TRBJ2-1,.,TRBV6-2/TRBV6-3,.,CASSYRGGSGEQFF,TGTGCCAGCAGTTACAGAGGAGGGAGTGGCGAGCAGTTCTTC
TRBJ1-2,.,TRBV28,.,CASRTGGQGGYGYTF,TGTGCCAGCAGGACGGGGGGGCAGGGTGGCTATGGCTACACCTTC
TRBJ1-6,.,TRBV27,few,CASSLWENLGSPLHF,TGTGCCAGCAGTTTATGGGAGAATCTGGGTTCACCCCTCCACTTT
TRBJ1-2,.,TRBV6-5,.,CASRTAGTFNYGYTF,TGTGCCAGCAGGACGGCCGGGACTTTTAACTATGGCTACACCTTC
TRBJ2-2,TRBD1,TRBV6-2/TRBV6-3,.,CASSSGGAVAGELFF,TGTGCCAGCAGTTCAGGGGGCGCGGTTGCCGGGGAGCTGTTTTTT
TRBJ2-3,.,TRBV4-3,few,CASSQDPGTYTDTQYF,TGCGCCAGCAGCCAAGATCCCGGGACTTACACAGATACGCAGTATTTT
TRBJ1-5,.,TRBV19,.,CASRNLDSLNQPQHF,TGTGCCAGTCGTAACCTGGACAGCTTAAATCAGCCCCAGCATTTT
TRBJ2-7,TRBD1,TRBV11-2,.,CASSLERDRTYEQYF,TGTGCCAGCAGCTTAGAGAGGGACAGAACTTACGAGCAGTACTTC
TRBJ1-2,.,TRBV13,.,CASSRRGPYGYTF,TGTGCCAGCAGCCGGAGGGGTCCTTATGGCTACACCTTC
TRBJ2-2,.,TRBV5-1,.,CASSLDGGNTGELFF,TGCGCCAGCAGCTTGGATGGAGGTAACACCGGGGAGCTGTTTTTT
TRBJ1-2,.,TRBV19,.,CASKGQGRNYGYTF,TGTGCCAGTAAGGGGCAGGGGCGAAACTATGGCTACACCTTC
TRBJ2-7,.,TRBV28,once,CASSLPRKPYEQYF,TGTGCCAGCAGTTTACCTAGAAAGCCGTACGAGCAGTACTTC
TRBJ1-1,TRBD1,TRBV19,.,CASRATGGITEAFF,TGTGCCAGTAGAGCGACAGGGGGCATCACTGAAGCTTTCTTT
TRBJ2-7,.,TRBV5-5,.,CASSWVAETYEQYF,TGTGCCAGCAGCTGGGTAGCGGAGACTTACGAGCAGTACTTC
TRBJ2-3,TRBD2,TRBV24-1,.,CATSDPSGRTDTQYF,TGTGCCACCAGTGATCCTAGCGGGAGAACAGATACGCAGTATTTT
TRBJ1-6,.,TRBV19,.,CASRGGSSYNSPLHF,TGTGCCAGTAGGGGGGGGAGCTCCTATAATTCACCCCTCCACTTT
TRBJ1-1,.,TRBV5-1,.,CASSYGQTLNTEAFF,TGCGCCAGCAGCTATGGACAGACATTGAACACTGAAGCTTTCTTT
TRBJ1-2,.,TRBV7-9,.,CASSLDGRTAGGYGYTF,TGTGCCAGCAGCTTAGATGGCAGAACCGCCGGAGGGTATGGCTACACCTTC
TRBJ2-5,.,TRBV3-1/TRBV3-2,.,CASRQGWTETQYF,TGTGCCAGCAGACAGGGCTGGACAGAGACCCAGTACTTC